Shown below are 24 T cell receptor beta chains from a single sample sequenced in a study of identical twins. Using its own MiXCR run on the 5' RACE reads, TCRdb lists one record per CDR3 protein. Of around 960,000 distinct CDR3 sequences in the sample, roughly an eighth were seen once. These same records also appear under a second study, on yellow fever vaccine responses in identical twins.

Sequences were obtained from PBMCs. The receptors here all came from a woman under 30 in good health.

This clonotype was picked up a small number of times. The chain couples TRBV7-8 to TRBJ2-1; 9 positions match TRBD1. With 5 bases clipped from V and 6 bases from J, the junction kept 14 bases outside the gene matches. There are 17 residues in the CDR3. Looked up from germline, CDR1 is SGHVS and CDR2 is FQNEAQ. CDR3 DNA: TGTGCCAGCAGCATCCTCCCCCCGGGACAGGGAATCAATGAGCAGTTCTTC. The encoded protein is CASSILPPGQGINEQFF.

The chain employs TRBV2 and TRBJ2-3; D is uncertain. CDR3 length equals 11 residues. With 3 bases removed from V and 5 bases from J, the gap between germline ends came to 3 bases. Per the germline V gene, CDR1 is SNHLY and CDR2 is FYNNEI. The CDR3 reads CASSEEDTQYF. CDR3 coding DNA: TGTGCCAGCAGTGAGGAAGATACGCAGTATTTT.

In this sample, this clonotype turned up a few times. The rearrangement uses TRBV5-1 and TRBJ1-2; D is perhaps TRBD1 (5 bases). Trimming left V 3 bases short and J 5 bases short, with 14 bases between. The CDR3 consists of 14 residues. CDR1 SGHRS and CDR2 YFSETQ come from the germline V gene. The CDR3 loop is CASSSGTELYGYTF. DNA of the CDR3: TGCGCCAGCAGCTCAGGGACCGAGCTTTATGGCTACACCTTC. The variable domain in full, with the rest retrieved from reference TRBV5-1 and TRBJ1-2, is KAGVTQTPRYLIKTRGQQVTLSCSPISGHRSVSWYQQTPGQGLQFLFEYFSETQRNKGNFPGRFSGRQFSNSRSEMNVSTLELGDSALYLCASSSGTELYGYTFGSGTRLTVV.

This chain links TRBV12-3 or TRBV12-4 with TRBJ2-3; D is undetermined. V was pared by 2 bases and J by 2 bases, with 8 bases between. CDR3 size: 14 residues. The CDR3 protein is CASSLMQATDTQYF. The CDR3 DNA reads TGTGCCAGCAGTTTAATGCAGGCCACAGATACGCAGTATTTT.

This chain links TRBV20-1 with TRBJ1-5; D possibly corresponds to TRBD1 (5 bases). CDR3 length: 17 residues. Per the germline V gene, CDR1 is DFQATT and CDR2 is SNEGSKA (reference sequence). V was cut by 0 bases and J by 5 bases, with 20 bases left in between. DNA for the CDR3: TGCAGTGCTAGAGATTGGGCCACAGGCCTAATCGATCAGCCCCAGCATTTT. Its protein product is CSARDWATGLIDQPQHF.

This chain connects TRBV12-3 or TRBV12-4 to TRBJ2-1; D perhaps matches TRBD2 (6 bases). V was clipped by 4 bases and J by 8 bases, with 12 bases between them. This CDR3 has 13 residues. The DNA of the CDR3 is TGTGCCAGCAGTTATTCGTCTAGCGATGAGCAGTTCTTC. This gives the protein CASSYSSSDEQFF.

The chain employs TRBV20-1 and TRBJ2-7; tentatively, D is TRBD1 (5 bases). The V gene's germline CDR1 is DFQATT and CDR2 SNEGSKA (reference sequence). Between the trimmed V and J ends, which lost 0 bases and 3 bases, there was a span of 12 bases. CDR3 size: 14 residues. The chain's CDR3 is CSARDFTRDYEQYF. The CDR3 region has the DNA TGCAGTGCTAGAGATTTTACCAGGGACTACGAGCAGTACTTC.

The chain couples TRBV7-9 to TRBJ2-7, with TRBD2 matching 8 bases. Germline lookup yields CDR1 SEHNR and CDR2 FQNEAQ (reference sequence). The ends lost 5 bases at V and 3 bases at J; junction bases unmatched: 12. The CDR3 sequence is 16 residues long. Written as DNA, the CDR3 is TGTGCCAGCAGCCACACTCGGCGGGAGGTGGTCTACGAGCAGTACTTC. Protein product: CASSHTRREVVYEQYF.

In its sample, this clonotype was seen a few times. The J gene is TRBJ2-1, the V gene TRBV18, with D uncertain. The length of the CDR3 is 16 residues. Germline V lookup: CDR1 KGHSH, CDR2 LQKENI. Trimming cost V 2 bases and J 5 bases, with 16 bases left between them. The CDR3 coding sequence is TGTGCCAGCTCACCAGATGTGGCAGGCGTTCACAATGAGCAGTTCTTC. Its translation: CASSPDVAGVHNEQFF.

This clonotype was counted only a few times. CDR3 nucleotides: TGTGCCAGTAGTATAGATACCAGCTCGAGCTACGAGCAGTACTTC. It is translated as CASSIDTSSSYEQYF. The chain couples TRBV19 to TRBJ2-7; D gene unclear. Germline CDR1 and CDR2: LNHDA and SQIVND (reference sequence). V was pared by 0 bases and J by 3 bases, with 12 bases between. This CDR3 has 15 amino acids.

Concerning this clonotype itself: Mismatch with germline at one junction end may stem from a read error. The chain carries TRBV29-1 and TRBJ1-1; tentative D call: TRBD1 (5 bases). This CDR3 contains 11 residues. From germline, CDR1 is SQVTM and CDR2 ANQGSEA. The CDR3 sequence: CSVGGGDPFPF. The CDR3 coding sequence is TGCAGCGTTGGCGGTGGGGACCCGTTCCCCTTT. The full variable domain, its missing parts supplied by reference TRBV29-1 and TRBJ1-1, is SAVISQKPSRDICQRGTSLTIQCQVDSQVTMMFWYRQQPGQSLTLIATANQGSEATYESGFVIDKFPISRPNLTFSTLTVSNMSPEDSSIYLCSVGGGDPFPFGQGTRLTVV.

This clonotype was seen more than once but under ten times. The chain joins TRBV19 to TRBJ2-7; D is perhaps TRBD1 (5 bases). The ends were cut back, 5 bases at V and 5 bases at J, with 16 bases in the middle. Germline CDR1 reads LNHDA; CDR2 reads SQIVND (reference sequence). The length of the CDR3 is 14 residues. CDR3 region: CASSSLTGADEQYF. The CDR3 coding sequence is TGTGCCAGTAGTTCGTTAACAGGAGCCGACGAGCAGTACTTC.

The genes are TRBV6-1 and TRBJ2-5; D might be TRBD1 or TRBD2, each matching 5 bases. CDR3 length: 18 amino acids. Per germline, CDR1 MNHNS and CDR2 SASEGT. Trimming left V 5 bases short and J 0 bases short, with 22 bases between. The CDR3, as DNA: TGTGCCAGCAGTAGCGCAGGGACCCAGGAACGGTACCAAGAGACCCAGTACTTC. It codes for CASSSAGTQERYQETQYF.

J is TRBJ2-5 and V is TRBV3-1, with D unresolved. This CDR3 is 13 amino acids long. The germline V and J ends were trimmed by 4 bases and 5 bases, with 11 bases remaining between them. Germline V CDR1 and CDR2: LGHDT, YNNKEL (reference sequence). In nucleotides, the CDR3 is TGTGCCAGCAGCCTCCCTGGAGCTGAGACCCAGTACTTC. Amino acid sequence: CASSLPGAETQYF.

The gene calls are TRBV28 and TRBJ2-7; D possibly corresponds to TRBD1 (6 bases). The CDR3 loop spans 14 amino acids. CDR1 and CDR2 from the germline V gene are MDHEN and SYDVKM. V was shortened by 6 bases and J by 1 base, with 13 bases between the two germline ends. In DNA, the CDR3 is TGTGCCAGCAGGCGTGACAGGAGTTCCTACGAGCAGTACGTC. Protein sequence: CASRRDRSSYEQYV.

V gene TRBV9 combines with J gene TRBJ2-1; the D gene is possibly TRBD1 (6 bases). Germline lookup yields CDR1 SGDLS and CDR2 YYNGEE. Trimming removed 5 bases at V and 0 bases at J, with 12 bases between. CDR3 size: 15 residues. CDR3 bases: TGTGCCAGCAGTGAGGGGGTTAACTCCTACAATGAGCAGTTCTTC. Translation gives CASSEGVNSYNEQFF.

V gene TRBV20-1 combines with J gene TRBJ2-1; TRBD2 matches 8 bases. V was pared by 5 bases and J by 2 bases, with 2 bases of the junction left unmatched. Per germline, CDR1 DFQATT and CDR2 SNEGSKA (reference sequence). This CDR3 has 13 amino acids. The CDR3 reads CSAAGGAYNEQFF. Written as DNA, the CDR3 is TGCAGTGCTGCGGGGGGAGCCTACAATGAGCAGTTCTTC.

This chain uses TRBV4-1 with TRBJ2-3; 9 bases agree with TRBD2. The germline V gene has CDR1 MGHRA and CDR2 YSYEKL. The V segment lost 0 bases and the J segment 1 base; nucleotides outside the gene matches: 2. The CDR3 extends over 16 amino acids. Here the CDR3 reads CASSQERGRGTDTQYF. For the CDR3, the DNA is TGCGCCAGCAGCCAAGAGCGCGGGAGGGGCACAGATACGCAGTATTTT.

This clonotype was detected only a few times. V gene TRBV27 combines with J gene TRBJ2-3; D is uncertain. The CDR3 contains 14 residues. V gave up 3 bases and J gave up 2 bases, with 9 bases separating them. Germline V gene data show CDR1 as MNHEY and CDR2 as SMNVEV (reference sequence). The CDR3 DNA sequence: TGTGCCAGCAGTTTTGGGCAGAACACAGATACGCAGTATTTT. Amino acids: CASSFGQNTDTQYF.

The CDR3 DNA sequence: TGTGCCAGCTCACCACCGAGTCGGTCCGAGTCGGCTTTCTTT. Protein: CASSPPSRSESAFF. The chain recombines TRBV18 with TRBJ1-1, with unresolved D. Germline lookup yields CDR1 KGHSH and CDR2 LQKENI. The CDR3 has 14 amino acids. V was cut by 0 bases and J by 11 bases, with 16 bases left in between. The full variable domain, in which reference TRBV18 and TRBJ1-1 provide the parts outside the CDR3, is NAGVMQNPRHLVRRRGQEARLRCSPMKGHSHVYWYRQLPEEGLKFMVYLQKENIIDESGMPKERFSAEFPKEGPSILRIQQVVRGDSAAYFCASSPPSRSESAFFGQGTRLTVV.

In this sample, this clonotype turned up a few times. This chain connects TRBV7-9 to TRBJ1-4, with D unclear. Trimming cost V 2 bases and J 5 bases, with 12 bases left between them. Looked up from germline, CDR1 is SEHNR and CDR2 is FQNEAQ (reference sequence). The CDR3 extends over 15 amino acids. CDR3 sequence (DNA): TGTGCCAGCAGCTTACCCCTGTTTGACAATGAAAAACTGTTTTTT. It specifies CASSLPLFDNEKLFF.

This clonotype was seen more than once but under ten times. The chain joins TRBV5-5 to TRBJ2-5; possible D gene TRBD2, 6 bases. The CDR3 is 14 residues long. The germline CDR1 and CDR2 sequences are SGHKS and YYEKEE (reference sequence). The V gene lost 1 base and the J gene lost 5 bases, with 12 bases spanning the gap. The CDR3 DNA follows: TGTGCCAGCAGCTTGCCGGGAGCTGTGGAGACCCAGTACTTC. Its protein is CASSLPGAVETQYF.

This clonotype was observed a few times. The chain has TRBV12-3 or TRBV12-4 and TRBJ2-3, with 15 nucleotides matching TRBD2. The V and J ends lost 7 bases and 1 base, in that order; junction bases with no gene match: 9. The CDR3 contains 18 residues. CDR3 nucleotide sequence: TGTGCCAGCAAAAAGGGACTAGCGGGAGGCGTGGGCACAGATACGCAGTATTTT. Its protein is CASKKGLAGGVGTDTQYF.

This clonotype was counted many times. The V call is TRBV12-3 or TRBV12-4, the J call TRBJ2-5; TRBD2 matches 7 bases. V was pared by 5 bases and J by 13 bases, with 7 bases of the junction left unmatched. The CDR3 loop spans 11 amino acids. The CDR3 here is CASSEGGTAYF. CDR3 coding DNA: TGTGCCAGCAGTGAGGGAGGGACTGCGTACTTC.